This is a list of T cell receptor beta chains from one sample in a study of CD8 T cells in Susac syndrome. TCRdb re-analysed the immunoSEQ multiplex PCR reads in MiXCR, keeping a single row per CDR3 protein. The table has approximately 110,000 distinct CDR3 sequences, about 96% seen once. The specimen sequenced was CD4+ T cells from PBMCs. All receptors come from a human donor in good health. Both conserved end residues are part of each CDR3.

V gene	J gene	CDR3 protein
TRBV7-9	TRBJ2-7	CASSLADGTYEQYF
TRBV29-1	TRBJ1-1	CSVHRTAMNTEAFF
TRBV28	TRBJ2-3	CASSSPGLAEGRDTQYF
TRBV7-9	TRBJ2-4	CASSLGVQRGVRAKNIQYF
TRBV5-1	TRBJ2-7	CASSLDGGPRTSYEQYF
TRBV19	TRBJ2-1	CASSRQGLFVNEQFF
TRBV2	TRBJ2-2	CASGSGSRTGELFF
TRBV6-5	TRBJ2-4	CASSYSGENIQYF
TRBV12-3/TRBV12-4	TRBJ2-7	CASSPDVGENYEQYF
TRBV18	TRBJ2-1	CASSPGNEQFF
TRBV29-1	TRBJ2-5	CSVEWWGDQETQYF
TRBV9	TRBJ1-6	CASSTGSRNSPLHF
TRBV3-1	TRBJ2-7	CASGTQAYEQYF
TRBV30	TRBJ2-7	CAWAPGPPREQYF
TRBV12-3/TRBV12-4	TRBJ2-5	CASTRTSGGWAQYF
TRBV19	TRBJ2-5	CASSSPSSLLSQETQYF
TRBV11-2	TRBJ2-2	CASSLRGITGELFF
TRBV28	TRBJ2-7	CASSSLAGEAEQYF
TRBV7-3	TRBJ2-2	CASSLGGRGELFF
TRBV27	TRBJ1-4	CASNFRANEKLFF
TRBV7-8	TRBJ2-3	CASSLPLGAGGTDTQYF
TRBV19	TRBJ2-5	CASSPITGGTQYF
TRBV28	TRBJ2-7	CASYPAGGLYEQYF
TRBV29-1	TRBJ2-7	CSVDGGRTLYEQYF